This T cell receptor beta chain came from a study of blood T cell repertoires in COVID-19. The length of the CDR3 is 16 residues. The V and J ends lost 3 bases and 2 bases, in that order; junction bases with no gene match: 7. The V gene's germline CDR1 is KGHSH and CDR2 LQKENI. Repertoires were generated with immunoSEQ multiplex PCR, while TCRdb's copy carries only in-frame clones and drops some. The profile covers some 460,000 clones, with 70% to 90% appearing a single time and approximately 2% taken by the ten largest. The sample taken for sequencing was PBMCs or T cells enriched from blood (not recorded which). The rearrangement joins TRBV18 to TRBJ2-3; TRBD1 matches 8 bases. The sequence came from a woman younger than 35 with acute COVID-19. CDR3 sequence: CASSPARQGSTDTQYF. The CDR3 bases are TGTGCCAGCTCACCCGCGAGACAGGGGTCCACAGATACGCAGTATTTT.